The clone carrying this TCR beta chain has more than one count but fewer than ten. Its specificity is unknown. Researchers generated TCR beta cDNA from about 530 ng of total RNA, relying on a constant-region primer. A slightly modified ARM-PCR protocol with three nested multiplex PCR rounds produced these TCR beta libraries. TCRdb analysed the multiplex PCR reads with MiXCR anew, one entry per CDR3 protein. This sample carries 200,000 or so distinct CDR3 sequences, 65% of them seen once, and the ten largest clones take 5.5% to 9%. Unsorted whole blood yielded the blood RNA, and germline DNA was also extracted. At sampling, these chronic HBV carriers had received no treatment. The data derive from a study of tumor-infiltrating lymphocytes in primary liver carcinoma. Study-wide context: Both sexes were represented among patients, who were 30 to 69 years old. Points from the study as a whole: The difference in top-250-clone fraction between tumors and blood was significant, favoring tumors (p = 0.039). Bulk unsorted material prevented CD4+ and CD8+ repertoire comparison.

The sequenced material came from peripheral blood. This receptor was taken from a woman in her fifties or sixties with primary liver carcinoma and hepatitis B virus infection.

CDR3: CASSLVGRTYEQYF. The DNA for the CDR3 is TGTGCCAGCAGCTTAGTCGGACGCACCTACGAGCAGTACTTC. V usage is TRBV7-9 and J usage is TRBJ2-7; no clear D gene. CDR3 length equals 14 residues. The germline gives CDR1 SEHNR, CDR2 FQNEAQ (reference sequence). V was shortened by 1 base and J by 2 bases, with 9 bases between the two germline ends.